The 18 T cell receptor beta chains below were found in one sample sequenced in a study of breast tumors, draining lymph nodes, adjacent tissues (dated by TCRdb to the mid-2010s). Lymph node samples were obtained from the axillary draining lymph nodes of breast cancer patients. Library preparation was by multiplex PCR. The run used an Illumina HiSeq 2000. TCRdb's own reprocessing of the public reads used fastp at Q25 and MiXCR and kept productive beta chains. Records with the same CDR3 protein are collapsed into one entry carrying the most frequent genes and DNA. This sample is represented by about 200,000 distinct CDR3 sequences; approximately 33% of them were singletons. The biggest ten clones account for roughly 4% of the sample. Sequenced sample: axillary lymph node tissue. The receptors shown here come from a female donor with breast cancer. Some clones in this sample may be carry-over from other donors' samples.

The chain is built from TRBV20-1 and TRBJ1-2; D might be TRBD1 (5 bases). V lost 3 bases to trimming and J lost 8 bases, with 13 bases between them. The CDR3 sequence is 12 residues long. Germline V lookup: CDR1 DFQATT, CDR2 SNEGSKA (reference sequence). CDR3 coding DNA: TGCAGTGCTAGTGGGGACGGCCTAGGCTACACCTTC. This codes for CSASGDGLGYTF.

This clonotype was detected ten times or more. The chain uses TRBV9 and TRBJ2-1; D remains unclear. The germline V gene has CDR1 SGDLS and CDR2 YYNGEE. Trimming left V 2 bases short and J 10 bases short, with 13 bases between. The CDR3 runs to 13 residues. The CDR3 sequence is CASSVGSGVEQFF. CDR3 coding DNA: TGTGCCAGCAGCGTCGGCTCGGGTGTGGAGCAGTTCTTC.

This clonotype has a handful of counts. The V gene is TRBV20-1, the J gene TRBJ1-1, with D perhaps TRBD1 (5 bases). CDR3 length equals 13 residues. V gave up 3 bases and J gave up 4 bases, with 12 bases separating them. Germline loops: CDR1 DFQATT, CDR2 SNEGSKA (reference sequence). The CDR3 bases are TGCAGTGCTAGTTCCGGGACGGGCACTGAAGCTTTCTTT. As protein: CSASSGTGTEAFF.

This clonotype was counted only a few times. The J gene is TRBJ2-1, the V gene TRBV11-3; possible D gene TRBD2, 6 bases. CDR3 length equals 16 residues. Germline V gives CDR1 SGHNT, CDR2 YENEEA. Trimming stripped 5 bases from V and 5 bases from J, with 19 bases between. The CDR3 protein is CASSQSGTSLNNEQFF. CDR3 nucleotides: TGTGCCAGCAGCCAATCCGGGACTTCTCTCAACAATGAGCAGTTCTTC.

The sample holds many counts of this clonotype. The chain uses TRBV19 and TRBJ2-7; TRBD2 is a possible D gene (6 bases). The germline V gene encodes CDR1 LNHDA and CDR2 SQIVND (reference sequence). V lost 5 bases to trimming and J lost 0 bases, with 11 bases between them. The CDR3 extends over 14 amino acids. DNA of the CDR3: TGTGCCAGTAGTTCCGGGACTTCCTCCTACGAGCAGTACTTC. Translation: CASSSGTSSYEQYF.

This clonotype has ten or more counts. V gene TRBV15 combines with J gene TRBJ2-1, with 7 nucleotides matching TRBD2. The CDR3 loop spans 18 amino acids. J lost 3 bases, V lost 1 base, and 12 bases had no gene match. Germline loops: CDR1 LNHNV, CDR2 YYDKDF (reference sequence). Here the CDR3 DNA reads TGTGCCACCAGCAGAGGTGTGGAGGGCGGGAGTGGCTACAATGAGCAGTTCTTC. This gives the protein CATSRGVEGGSGYNEQFF.

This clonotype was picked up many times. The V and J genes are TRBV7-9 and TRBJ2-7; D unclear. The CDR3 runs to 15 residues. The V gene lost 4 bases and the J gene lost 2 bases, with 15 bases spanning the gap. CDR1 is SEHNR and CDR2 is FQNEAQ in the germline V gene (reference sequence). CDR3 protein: CASSSPLDGPYEQYF. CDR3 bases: TGTGCCAGCAGCTCGCCCTTGGACGGCCCCTACGAGCAGTACTTC.

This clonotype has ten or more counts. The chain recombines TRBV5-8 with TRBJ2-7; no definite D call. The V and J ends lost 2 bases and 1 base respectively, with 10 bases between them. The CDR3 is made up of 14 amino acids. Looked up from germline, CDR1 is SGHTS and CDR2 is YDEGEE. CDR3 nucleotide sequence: TGTGCCAGCAGCTTTTGGCCCGTATCCTACGAGCAGTACTTC. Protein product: CASSFWPVSYEQYF.

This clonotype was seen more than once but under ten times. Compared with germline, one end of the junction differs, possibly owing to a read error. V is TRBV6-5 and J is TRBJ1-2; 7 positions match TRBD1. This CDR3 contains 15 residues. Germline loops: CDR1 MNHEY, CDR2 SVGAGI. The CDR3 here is CASSHSLQGRIGYTF. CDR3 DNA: TGTGCCAGCAGTCACTCGTTACAGGGGAGGATTGGCTACACCTTC.

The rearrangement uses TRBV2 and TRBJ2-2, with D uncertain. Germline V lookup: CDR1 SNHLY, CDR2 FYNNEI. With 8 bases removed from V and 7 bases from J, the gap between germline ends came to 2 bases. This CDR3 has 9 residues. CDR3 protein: CASGGELFF. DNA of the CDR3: TGTGCCAGCGGCGGGGAGCTGTTTTTT.

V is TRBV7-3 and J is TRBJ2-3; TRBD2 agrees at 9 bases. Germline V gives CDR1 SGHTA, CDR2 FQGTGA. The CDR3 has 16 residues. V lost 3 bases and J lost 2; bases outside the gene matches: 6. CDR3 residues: CASSLGLAAHTDTQYF. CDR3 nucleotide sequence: TGTGCCAGCAGCTTGGGACTAGCAGCACACACAGATACGCAGTATTTT.

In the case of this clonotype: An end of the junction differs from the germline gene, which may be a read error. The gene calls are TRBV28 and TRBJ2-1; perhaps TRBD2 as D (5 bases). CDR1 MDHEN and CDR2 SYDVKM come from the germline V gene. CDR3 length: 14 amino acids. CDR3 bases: TGTGCCAGCGGTTTCAGTTCGGGGATGGATGAGCAGTTCTTC. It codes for CASGFSSGMDEQFF.

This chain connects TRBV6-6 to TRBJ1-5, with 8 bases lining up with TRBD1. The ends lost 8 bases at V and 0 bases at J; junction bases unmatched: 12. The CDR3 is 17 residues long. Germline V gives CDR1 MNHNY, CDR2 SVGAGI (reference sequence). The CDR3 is CASGLDRALYSNQPQHF. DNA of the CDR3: TGTGCCAGCGGCTTGGACAGGGCGCTCTATAGCAATCAGCCCCAGCATTTT.

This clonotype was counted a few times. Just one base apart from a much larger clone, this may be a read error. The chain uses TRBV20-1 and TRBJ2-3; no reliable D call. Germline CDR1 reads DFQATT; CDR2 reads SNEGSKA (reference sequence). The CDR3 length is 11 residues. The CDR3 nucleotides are TGCGGCGCTGGAATTACAGATACGCAGTATTTT. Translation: CGAGITDTQYF.

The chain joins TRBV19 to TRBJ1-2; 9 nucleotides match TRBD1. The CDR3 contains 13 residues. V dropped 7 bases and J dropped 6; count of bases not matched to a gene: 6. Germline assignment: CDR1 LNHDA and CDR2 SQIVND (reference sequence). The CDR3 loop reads CASKVRQGDGYTF. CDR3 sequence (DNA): TGTGCCAGTAAGGTCAGACAGGGGGATGGCTACACCTTC.

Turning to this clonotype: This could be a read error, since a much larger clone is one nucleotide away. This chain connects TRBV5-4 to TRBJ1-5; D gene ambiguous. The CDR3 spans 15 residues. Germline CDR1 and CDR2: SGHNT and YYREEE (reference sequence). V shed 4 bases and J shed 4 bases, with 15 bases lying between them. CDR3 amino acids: CASSLSPTSNQPQHF. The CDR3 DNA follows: TGTGCCAGCAGCCTCTCCCCCACCTCGAATCAGCCCCAGCATTTT.

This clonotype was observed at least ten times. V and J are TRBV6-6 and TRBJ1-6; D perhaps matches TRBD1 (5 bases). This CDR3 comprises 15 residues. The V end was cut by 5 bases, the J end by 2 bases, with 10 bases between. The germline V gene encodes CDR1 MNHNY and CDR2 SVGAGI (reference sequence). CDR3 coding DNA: TGTGCCAGCAGTCCCGAGGGGCCCTATAATTCACCCCTCCACTTT. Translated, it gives CASSPEGPYNSPLHF.

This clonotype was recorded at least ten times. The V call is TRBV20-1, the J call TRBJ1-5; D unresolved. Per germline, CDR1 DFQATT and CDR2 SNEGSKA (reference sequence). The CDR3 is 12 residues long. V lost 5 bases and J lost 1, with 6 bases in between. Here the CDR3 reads CSALDSNQPQHF. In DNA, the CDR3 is TGCAGTGCTTTGGACAGCAATCAGCCCCAGCATTTT.